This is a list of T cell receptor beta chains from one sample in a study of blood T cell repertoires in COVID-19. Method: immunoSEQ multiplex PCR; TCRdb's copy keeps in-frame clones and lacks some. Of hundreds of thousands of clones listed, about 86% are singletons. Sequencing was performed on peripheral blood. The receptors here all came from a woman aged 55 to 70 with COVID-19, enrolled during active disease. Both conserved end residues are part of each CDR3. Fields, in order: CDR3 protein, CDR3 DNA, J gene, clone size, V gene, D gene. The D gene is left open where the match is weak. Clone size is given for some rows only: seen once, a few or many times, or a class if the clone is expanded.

CDR3 protein: CASSLVVAGSNEQFF; CDR3 DNA: TGCGCCAGCAGCTTGGTAGTAGCGGGGAGTAATGAGCAGTTCTTC; J gene: TRBJ2-1; clone size: .; V gene: TRBV5-1; D gene: TRBD2
CDR3 protein: CASSSGTGTEKLFF; CDR3 DNA: TGCGCCAGCAGCTCCGGGACAGGCACTGAAAAACTGTTTTTT; J gene: TRBJ1-4; clone size: .; V gene: TRBV5-1; D gene: TRBD1
CDR3 protein: CASSPLPTGGEYGYTF; CDR3 DNA: TGTGCCAGCTCACCACTCCCGACAGGGGGGGAGTATGGCTACACCTTC; J gene: TRBJ1-2; clone size: .; V gene: TRBV18; D gene: TRBD1
CDR3 protein: CASSLAAGTSTDTQYF; CDR3 DNA: TGTGCCAGCAGCCTAGCGGCCGGGACTAGCACAGATACGCAGTATTTT; J gene: TRBJ2-3; clone size: .; V gene: TRBV4-2; D gene: .
CDR3 protein: CASSLLGQGVKPPLHF; CDR3 DNA: TGTGCCAGCAGCCTCCTAGGACAGGGGGTTAAACCACCCCTCCACTTT; J gene: TRBJ1-6; clone size: few; V gene: TRBV28; D gene: TRBD1
CDR3 protein: CASSQSLTPEAFF; CDR3 DNA: TGTGCCAGCAGCCAAAGCCTTACCCCTGAAGCTTTCTTT; J gene: TRBJ1-1; clone size: few; V gene: TRBV3-1/TRBV3-2; D gene: .
CDR3 protein: CASRGQAGLYEQYF; CDR3 DNA: TGTGCCAGCAGGGGACAGGCAGGATTGTACGAGCAGTACTTC; J gene: TRBJ2-7; clone size: .; V gene: TRBV2; D gene: TRBD1
CDR3 protein: CASSEGAGTGNYGYTF; CDR3 DNA: TGTGCCAGCAGCGAGGGGGCCGGGACGGGGAACTATGGCTACACCTTC; J gene: TRBJ1-2; clone size: .; V gene: TRBV9; D gene: TRBD1
CDR3 protein: CASMWGGSTDTQYF; CDR3 DNA: TGCGCCAGCATGTGGGGGGGTAGCACAGATACGCAGTATTTT; J gene: TRBJ2-3; clone size: .; V gene: TRBV5-1; D gene: TRBD2
CDR3 protein: CASSSQQGGEQYF; CDR3 DNA: TGTGCCAGCAGTTCGCAGCAGGGTGGCGAGCAGTACTTC; J gene: TRBJ2-7; clone size: few; V gene: TRBV27; D gene: .
CDR3 protein: CASSLAGHLTGELFF; CDR3 DNA: TGTGCCAGCAGCTTGGCGGGACACCTCACCGGGGAGCTGTTTTTT; J gene: TRBJ2-2; clone size: .; V gene: TRBV5-6; D gene: .
CDR3 protein: CASSLRGSYNSPLHF; CDR3 DNA: TGTGCCAGCAGCCTCAGGGGCTCCTATAATTCACCCCTCCACTTT; J gene: TRBJ1-6; clone size: once; V gene: TRBV14; D gene: .
CDR3 protein: CASSLGTGDAYEQYF; CDR3 DNA: TGTGCCAGCAGCCTAGGGACAGGGGATGCCTACGAGCAGTACTTC; J gene: TRBJ2-7; clone size: .; V gene: TRBV7-9; D gene: TRBD1
CDR3 protein: CASSAHGTGVSGNTIYF; CDR3 DNA: TGTGCCAGCAGCGCCCACGGCACAGGGGTCTCTGGAAACACCATATATTTT; J gene: TRBJ1-3; clone size: many; V gene: TRBV9; D gene: TRBD1
CDR3 protein: CASSSTGNTGELFF; CDR3 DNA: TGTGCCAGCAGCTCCACAGGGAACACCGGGGAGCTGTTTTTT; J gene: TRBJ2-2; clone size: .; V gene: TRBV7-3; D gene: .
CDR3 protein: CASSVTGDLNTEAFF; CDR3 DNA: TGTGCCAGCAGCGTTACAGGGGACCTGAACACTGAAGCTTTCTTT; J gene: TRBJ1-1; clone size: once; V gene: TRBV9; D gene: TRBD1
CDR3 protein: CASSLAGTDYYEQYF; CDR3 DNA: TGTGCCAGCAGCTTGGCCGGGACAGACTACTACGAGCAGTACTTC; J gene: TRBJ2-7; clone size: .; V gene: TRBV5-5; D gene: TRBD1
CDR3 protein: CASSLGRGENQPQHF; CDR3 DNA: TGTGCCAGCAGTTTAGGCAGGGGGGAAAATCAGCCCCAGCATTTT; J gene: TRBJ1-5; clone size: .; V gene: TRBV27; D gene: TRBD1
CDR3 protein: CASSIASGRGTANEKLFF; CDR3 DNA: TGTGCCAGTAGTATAGCGTCAGGCAGGGGGACGGCTAATGAAAAACTGTTTTTT; J gene: TRBJ1-4; clone size: .; V gene: TRBV19; D gene: TRBD1
CDR3 protein: CASSLAILGGTEAFF; CDR3 DNA: TGCGCCAGCAGCTTGGCCATCCTCGGCGGCACTGAAGCTTTCTTT; J gene: TRBJ1-1; clone size: .; V gene: TRBV5-1; D gene: .